These 22 T cell receptor beta chains originate from one sample sequenced in a study of shared clonotypes between healthy human individuals (dated by TCRdb to about 2020). The library was obtained by the immunoSEQ multiplex PCR assay. Drawn from immuneACCESS, this table holds only the in-frame rearrangements with V and J called that TCRdb kept. Clones are partly lost; checked studies trace under half to an unresolved V gene and leave the rest unexplained. The sample table lists roughly 640,000 clones, around 72% of them with a count of one. Clones ranked in the top ten supply 1.7% of the sample. Material for sequencing was memory CD4+ T cells sorted from blood. Taken with the paper, the label for cell subset or site translates to: CD45RA-negative fraction. The receptors were sampled from a woman aged 25-40 years in good health.

In DNA, the CDR3 is TGCGCCAGCAGCCAAGAAGTGTCTGATACGCAGTATTTT. Its protein product is CASSQEVSDTQYF. This chain links TRBV4-1 with TRBJ2-3; D uncertain. V gave up 0 bases and J gave up 6 bases, with 7 bases separating them. The CDR3 is made up of 13 amino acids. Germline V gives CDR1 MGHRA, CDR2 YSYEKL.

The CDR3 nucleotides read TGTGCCAGCAGAAAAGGGCCGCTGGGCGAGCAGTACTTC. Its protein is CASRKGPLGEQYF. This chain joins TRBV27 and TRBJ2-7; unclear D gene. V lost 6 bases to trimming and J lost 6 bases, with 15 bases between them. Germline lookup yields CDR1 MNHEY and CDR2 SMNVEV (reference sequence). The CDR3 runs to 13 residues.

This clone is a singleton in its sample. The gene calls are TRBV7-2 and TRBJ2-1; the D is unclear. Trimming stripped 4 bases from V and 9 bases from J, with 16 bases between. Germline V CDR1 and CDR2: SGHTA, FQGNSA. This CDR3 contains 14 residues. CDR3 in amino acids: CASSSTFGASEQFF. For the CDR3, the DNA is TGTGCCAGCAGCTCAACCTTCGGCGCTAGTGAGCAGTTCTTC.

The table lists this clone with a few counts. The chain joins TRBV30 to TRBJ1-2; D not resolved. The CDR3 consists of 18 residues. Per the germline V gene, CDR1 is GTSNPN and CDR2 is SVGIG (reference sequence). Trimming removed 0 bases at V and 0 bases at J, with 20 bases between. In nucleotides, the CDR3 is TGTGCCTGGAGTGTTATTCGCCCAGGAGAACAATCTAACTATGGCTACACCTTC. Its translation: CAWSVIRPGEQSNYGYTF. The entire variable domain, with the rest obtained from reference TRBV30 and TRBJ1-2, is as follows: SQTIHQWPATLVQPVGSPLSLECTVEGTSNPNLYWYRQAAGRGLQLLFYSVGIGQISSEVPQNLSASRPQDRQFILSSKKLLLSDSGFYLCAWSVIRPGEQSNYGYTFGSGTRLTVV.

This chain uses TRBV7-2 with TRBJ2-5; D may be TRBD1 (7 bases). CDR1 and CDR2 from the germline V gene are SGHTA and FQGNSA. V was pared by 5 bases and J by 5 bases, with 15 bases between. The length of the CDR3 is 14 residues. CDR3 in amino acids: CASSQDGGQETQYF. The CDR3 nucleotides are TGTGCCAGCAGCCAGGACGGGGGACAGGAGACCCAGTACTTC.

The chain links TRBV4-1 to TRBJ2-7, with 8 nucleotides matching TRBD1. V lost 4 bases, J lost 2 bases, and 7 bases stayed unmatched. The CDR3 loop spans 15 amino acids. CDR1 and CDR2 from the germline V gene are MGHRA and YSYEKL. This CDR3 reads CASSLVGTGAYEQYF. The CDR3 bases are TGCGCCAGCAGCCTCGTCGGGACAGGAGCCTACGAGCAGTACTTC.

The chain couples TRBV15 to TRBJ1-3, with 7 bases aligning to TRBD1. The CDR3 runs to 19 residues. The germline CDR1 and CDR2 sequences are LNHNV and YYDKDF (reference sequence). V gave up 1 base and J gave up 0 bases; unmatched junction bases: 12. CDR3 nucleotide sequence: TGTGCCACCAGCAGAGCAAAGGGAAAGGGGGCGAGCTCTGGAAACACCATATATTTT. Its protein product is CATSRAKGKGASSGNTIYF.

V is TRBV5-1 and J is TRBJ2-5, with D perhaps TRBD2 (5 bases). The germline CDR1 and CDR2 sequences are SGHRS and YFSETQ. V shed 1 base and J shed 2 bases, with 12 bases lying between them. CDR3 length equals 15 residues. The CDR3 DNA is TGCGCCAGCAGCTTGTATTCCGGGGAACAAGAGACCCAGTACTTC. Translating it yields CASSLYSGEQETQYF. Full variable domain (outside the CDR3, taken from reference TRBV5-1 and TRBJ2-5): KAGVTQTPRYLIKTRGQQVTLSCSPISGHRSVSWYQQTPGQGLQFLFEYFSETQRNKGNFPGRFSGRQFSNSRSEMNVSTLELGDSALYLCASSLYSGEQETQYFGPGTRLLVL.

This clone has only one observation. The rearrangement links TRBV14 to TRBJ1-5; possible D gene TRBD1, 5 bases. This CDR3 has 14 amino acids. The V and J ends lost 8 bases and 5 bases respectively, with 16 bases between them. Germline CDR1 SGHDN, CDR2 FVKESK. The DNA for the CDR3 is TGTGCCAGCCTCCGGGGACGGGTCCATCAGCCCCAGCATTTT. It is translated as CASLRGRVHQPQHF.

J is TRBJ1-2 and V is TRBV28; tentatively, D is TRBD1 (6 bases). Germline lookup yields CDR1 MDHEN and CDR2 SYDVKM. This CDR3 contains 13 residues. V dropped 7 bases and J dropped 7 bases, with 16 bases sitting between them. The chain's CDR3 is CASTWGGRFGYTF. In DNA, the CDR3 is TGTGCCAGCACTTGGGGGGGGCGCTTTGGCTACACCTTC.

The chain recombines TRBV5-1 with TRBJ1-2; a possible D gene is TRBD1 (5 bases). The CDR3 runs to 15 residues. In germline, CDR1 is SGHRS, CDR2 YFSETQ. V was clipped by 4 bases and J by 8 bases, with 21 bases between them. For the CDR3, the DNA is TGCGCCAGCAGCCCAAACCCCGACAGAACGCGGGGCTACACCTTC. Translation gives CASSPNPDRTRGYTF.

This chain uses TRBV5-4 with TRBJ2-5; 13 bases agree with TRBD2. The CDR3 is 16 residues long. Germline assignment: CDR1 SGHNT and CDR2 YYREEE (reference sequence). V was pared by 5 bases and J by 4 bases, with 8 bases of the junction left unmatched. In DNA, the CDR3 is TGTGCCAGCAGTTCCTGGACTAGCGGGAGAGGAGAGACCCAGTACTTC. It encodes CASSSWTSGRGETQYF.

This clone was counted only a few times. Other DNA sequences from this sample encode an identical CDR3 as well. CDR3 amino acids: CASSLGTRAYNEQFF. DNA of the CDR3: TGTGCCAGCAGCTTAGGGACTAGAGCTTACAATGAGCAGTTCTTC. V is TRBV7-2 and J is TRBJ2-1; 7 bases are a match to TRBD2. Trimming cost V 1 base and J 4 bases; bases outside gene matches: 4. Germline CDR1 SGHTA, CDR2 FQGNSA. This CDR3 has 15 amino acids.

The V gene is TRBV2, the J gene TRBJ2-3, with TRBD1 matching 8 bases. CDR3 length equals 16 residues. V dropped 5 bases and J dropped 6; count of bases not matched to a gene: 13. Per the germline V gene, CDR1 is SNHLY and CDR2 is FYNNEI. The chain's CDR3 is CASSPGRGRGLDTQYF. The CDR3 DNA sequence: TGTGCCAGCAGTCCGGGACGGGGCAGGGGGCTGGATACGCAGTATTTT.

The count of this clone is one. The chain joins TRBV18 to TRBJ2-7, with 9 bases that match TRBD1. This CDR3 is 15 amino acids long. V shed 4 bases and J 4 bases; nucleotides not matched to a gene: 8. CDR1 is KGHSH and CDR2 is LQKENI in the germline V gene. CDR3 sequence reads: CASSLQGQGVYEQYF. CDR3 sequence (DNA): TGTGCCAGCTCACTGCAGGGACAGGGCGTTTACGAGCAGTACTTC.

This clone was counted a few times. This chain joins TRBV19 and TRBJ1-2; 9 nucleotides line up with TRBD1. CDR3 length equals 12 residues. Germline values: CDR1 LNHDA, CDR2 SQIVND (reference sequence). The junction had 5 bases not matched to a gene; V was cut back by 8 bases and J by 7 bases. The chain's CDR3 is CASRTGDSGYTF. The DNA of the CDR3 is TGTGCCAGTCGGACAGGGGATTCTGGCTACACCTTC.

The chain employs TRBV27 and TRBJ2-7, with 8 bases that match TRBD2. Trimming took 4 bases from V and 4 from J; bases not matched to a gene: 9. There are 15 residues in the CDR3. Per germline, CDR1 MNHEY and CDR2 SMNVEV (reference sequence). CDR3 sequence: CASSYAIGRGYEQYF. The CDR3 DNA follows: TGTGCCAGCAGTTACGCTATCGGGAGGGGTTACGAGCAGTACTTC.

The chain couples TRBV27 to TRBJ2-2; D gene uncertain. The CDR3 is 17 residues long. V was cut by 1 base and J by 2 bases, with 14 bases left in between. Germline values: CDR1 MNHEY, CDR2 SMNVEV (reference sequence). The CDR3 DNA is TGTGCCAGCAGTTTATATTGGCAGGCAGATAACACCGGGGAGCTGTTTTTT. It is translated as CASSLYWQADNTGELFF.

This clone was detected only once. The chain carries TRBV27 and TRBJ2-3; 7 bases match TRBD2. This CDR3 comprises 14 residues. Germline CDR1 reads MNHEY; CDR2 reads SMNVEV (reference sequence). The J segment lost 4 bases and the V segment lost 5 bases, leaving 6 bases of the junction unmatched. The CDR3 sequence is CASSGGDPADTQYF. The CDR3 DNA reads as TGTGCCAGCAGTGGGGGGGATCCGGCAGATACGCAGTATTTT.

The rearrangement joins TRBV30 to TRBJ2-5; D tentatively reads TRBD1 or TRBD2 (5 bases each). Germline lookup yields CDR1 GTSNPN and CDR2 SVGIG (reference sequence). This CDR3 comprises 12 residues. Trimming removed 8 bases from V and 5 bases from J, with 15 bases in between. The CDR3 DNA reads as TGTGCCCTCGAGAGGGGCGCGGAGACCCAGTACTTC. Translation: CALERGAETQYF.

The chain recombines TRBV4-2 with TRBJ2-5, with 8 bases matching TRBD2. Germline values: CDR1 LGHNA, CDR2 YNFKEQ. V dropped 0 bases and J dropped 1; count of bases not matched to a gene: 4. This CDR3 is built from 16 residues. The DNA of the CDR3 is TGTGCCAGCAGCCAAGAAGGCAGCGGGAGCCAAGAGACCCAGTACTTC. Translation gives CASSQEGSGSQETQYF.

The J gene is TRBJ1-2, the V gene TRBV7-3; D gene ambiguous. Germline CDR1 SGHTA, CDR2 FQGTGA. Between the trimmed V and J ends, which lost 5 bases and 6 bases, there was a span of 13 bases. CDR3 size: 13 residues. The CDR3 here is CASSPTGSHGYTF. CDR3 sequence (DNA): TGTGCCAGCAGCCCCACGGGGTCCCATGGCTACACCTTC.